This record concerns one T cell receptor (beta chain) sequence. Its antigen is not known. CDR1 and CDR2 (germline): SGHDT, YYEEEE. The V end lost 4 bases, the J end lost 4 bases, and 15 bases lay between the germline ends. The CDR3 loop spans 15 amino acids. This specimen belongs to a study of beta chain features in type 1 diabetes. Study observations and caveats: Patients' naive, central memory and regulatory TCRB repertoires appeared more alike than those of healthy donors. Sequencing used cDNA, and cells with high TCR expression could therefore be over-represented. PCR might preferentially amplify shorter templates, equally in patients and controls.

Every isolated RNA sample was fully reverse transcribed, so sequencing captured expressed TCRB transcripts. The assay was immunoSEQ multiplex PCR, and TCRdb's table has in-frame clones only and misses some. Seen here are about 360,000 clones, roughly 12% observed once, and the top ten hold under 0.02%. The sequence was collected from a man between 18 and 29 years old in good health. Sequencing used naive CD4+ T cells from blood. The chain is built from TRBV5-6 and TRBJ2-1; a possible D gene is TRBD1 (5 bases). The CDR3 reads CASSASSTAYNEQFF. The CDR3 DNA is TGTGCCAGCAGCGCTTCCTCGACAGCTTACAATGAGCAGTTCTTC.